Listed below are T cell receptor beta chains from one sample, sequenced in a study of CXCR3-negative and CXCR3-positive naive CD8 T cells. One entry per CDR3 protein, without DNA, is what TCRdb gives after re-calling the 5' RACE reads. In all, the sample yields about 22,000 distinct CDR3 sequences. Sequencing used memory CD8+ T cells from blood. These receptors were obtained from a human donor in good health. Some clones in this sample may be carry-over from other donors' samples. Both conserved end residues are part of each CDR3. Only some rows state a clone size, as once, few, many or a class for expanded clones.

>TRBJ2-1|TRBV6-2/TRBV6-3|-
CASRDRAYNEQFF
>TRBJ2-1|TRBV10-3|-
CAISTPGLAGEGAYNEQFF
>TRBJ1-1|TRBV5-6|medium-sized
CASSWASNTEAFF
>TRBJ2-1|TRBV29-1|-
CSVEGTSGFSNEQFF
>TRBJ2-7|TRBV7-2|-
CASSPILAGPPYF
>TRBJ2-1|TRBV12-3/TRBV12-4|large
CASSTPRGSWNNEQFF
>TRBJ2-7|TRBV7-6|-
CASSLHDSRVYEQYF
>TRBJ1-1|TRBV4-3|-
CASSQLWGGNTEAFF
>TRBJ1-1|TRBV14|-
CASSQDLGVVGTEAFF
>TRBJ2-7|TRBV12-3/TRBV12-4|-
CASSLLAGGSYEQYF
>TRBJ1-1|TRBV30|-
CAWAGMNTEAFF
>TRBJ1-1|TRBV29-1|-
CSVEQGGHTEAFF
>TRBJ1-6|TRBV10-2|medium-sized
CASSESDREHSPLHF
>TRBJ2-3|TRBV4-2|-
CASSQELGGGHTDTQYF
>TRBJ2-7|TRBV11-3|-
CASSPGYSYEQYF
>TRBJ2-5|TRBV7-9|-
CASSFLEGNPKQETQYF
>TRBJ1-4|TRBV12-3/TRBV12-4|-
CASSLDTGLLFF
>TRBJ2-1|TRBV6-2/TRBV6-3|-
CASSSGGAWNEQFF
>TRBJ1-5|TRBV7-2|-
CASSLGGGFGQPQHF
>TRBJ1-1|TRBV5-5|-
CASSLLWGDTEAFF
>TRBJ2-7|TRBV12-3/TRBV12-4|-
CASSFEALAGYEQYF
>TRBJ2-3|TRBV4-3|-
CASSQDFGGGADTQYF
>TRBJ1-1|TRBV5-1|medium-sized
CASSWSGGGTEAFF
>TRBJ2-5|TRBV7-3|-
CASSLHPGGAKETQYF
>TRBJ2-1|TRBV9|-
CDSSVGAGGLQFF
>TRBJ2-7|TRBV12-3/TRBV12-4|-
CASSWGLAARGEQYF
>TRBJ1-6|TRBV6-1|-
CASSDGVGNSPLHF